The T cell receptor beta chain described here comes from a study of graft-versus-host responses after intestinal transplantation. The table came from immunoSEQ multiplex PCR; TCRdb's copy has only in-frame clones and leaves some out. This table holds about 57,000 clones, 70% to 90% found once. The CDR3 consists of 16 residues. V lost 5 bases, J lost 1 base, and 8 bases stayed unmatched. The germline CDR1 and CDR2 sequences are SGHRS and YFSETQ. Here the sequenced sample was PBMCs, taken 26 days after transplant. The chain uses TRBV5-1 and TRBJ2-1; 8 nucleotides align to TRBD1. The sequence derives from a human patient who received an intestinal transplant, so some T cells may come from the graft donor. Here the CDR3 reads CASSPGQGQSYNEQFF. The CDR3 region has the DNA TGCGCCAGCAGTCCCGGACAGGGTCAATCCTACAATGAGCAGTTCTTC.